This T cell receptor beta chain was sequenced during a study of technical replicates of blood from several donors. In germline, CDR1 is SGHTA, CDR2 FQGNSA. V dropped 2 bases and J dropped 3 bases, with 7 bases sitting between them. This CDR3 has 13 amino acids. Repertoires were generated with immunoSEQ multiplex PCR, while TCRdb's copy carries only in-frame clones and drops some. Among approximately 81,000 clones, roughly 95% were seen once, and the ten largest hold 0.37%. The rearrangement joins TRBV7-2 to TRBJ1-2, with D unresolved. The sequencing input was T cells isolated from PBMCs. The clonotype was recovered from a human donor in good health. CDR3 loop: CASSLNSYYGYTF. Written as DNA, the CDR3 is TGTGCCAGCAGCTTAAACAGCTACTATGGCTACACCTTC. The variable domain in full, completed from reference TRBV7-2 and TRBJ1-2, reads GAGVSQSPSNKVTEKGKDVELRCDPISGHTALYWYRQSLGQGLEFLIYFQGNSAPDKSGLPSDRFSAERTGGSVSTLTIQRTQQEDSAVYLCASSLNSYYGYTFGSGTRLTVV.